This T cell receptor (beta chain) was recorded in a study of spatial heterogeneity in lung cancer. Overall study findings and caveats: Ubiquitous expanded tumor TCRs showed up in blood more at resection than follow-up.

Trimming cost V 4 bases and J 6 bases; bases outside gene matches: 8. CDR1 and CDR2 from the germline V gene are SGDLS and YYNGEE. The CDR3 sequence is 14 residues long. The time point here: sample taken at primary tumor resection. Researchers sequenced whole RNA taken from tumor, nontumor lung or frozen PBMC without sorting. MiXCR was run by TCRdb on the 5' RACE reads, yielding one entry per CDR3 protein. In the table there are some 85,000 distinct CDR3 sequences, more than 15% of which are singletons. Ten or more counts support this clonotype. Its antigen is still unknown. The chain employs TRBV9 and TRBJ2-3; 7 nucleotides line up with TRBD1. This material consisted of PBMCs, taken at surgery. This clonotype originated in a male donor with early-stage non-small cell lung cancer. The DNA for the CDR3 is TGTGCCAGCAGCACACGACAGGGATGGGATACGCAGTATTTT. Its protein is CASSTRQGWDTQYF.